The 9 T cell receptor beta chains below were found in one sample sequenced in a study of CD8+ T cells in alopecia areata. Extracted RNA was reverse transcribed into cDNA, the sequencing template. Measured with immunoSEQ multiplex PCR; TCRdb has only the in-frame clones, and not every one. This sample carries 200,000 to 250,000 clones, approximately 67% of them seen once, and the ten largest clones take 1% to 1.5%. Treatment meaning: oral pan-JAK inhibitor, 5-10 mg twice daily. Sequences were derived from CD4+ T cells sorted from blood, sampled around week 46, from a patient treated with tofacitinib. The receptors originated from a human donor with alopecia areata.

This clone was observed a few times. The chain employs TRBV4-3 and TRBJ1-1; the D gene is possibly TRBD1 (5 bases). Germline CDR1 reads LGHNA; CDR2 reads YSLEER. The CDR3 sequence is 13 residues long. Trimming shortened V by 0 bases and J by 8 bases, and 10 bases separated the two germline ends. The CDR3 protein is CASSQDHWTEAFF. The DNA for the CDR3 is TGCGCCAGCAGCCAAGATCACTGGACAGAAGCTTTCTTT.

This chain links TRBV30 with TRBJ2-5; D gene unclear. V lost 8 bases to trimming and J lost 1 base, with 8 bases between them. Germline CDR1 reads GTSNPN; CDR2 reads SVGIG (reference sequence). The CDR3 extends over 11 amino acids. The DNA of the CDR3 is TGTGCCGGCGGCCCCCAAGAGACCCAGTACTTC. Translating gives CAGGPQETQYF.

The chain has TRBV9 and TRBJ2-5; no clear D gene. CDR3 length: 16 residues. The V gene's germline CDR1 is SGDLS and CDR2 YYNGEE. V gave up 4 bases and J gave up 2 bases, with 18 bases separating them. The CDR3 spells CASSLRIGQNQETQYF. In DNA, the CDR3 is TGTGCCAGCAGCCTCCGAATCGGGCAGAATCAAGAGACCCAGTACTTC.

This clone was picked up a small number of times. The chain uses TRBV5-1 and TRBJ2-7; no clear D gene. With 3 bases removed from V and 10 bases from J, the gap between germline ends came to 11 bases. Germline lookup yields CDR1 SGHRS and CDR2 YFSETQ. CDR3 length: 11 residues. CDR3 in DNA: TGCGCCAGCAGCTCAGACAAATTCCAGTACTTC. Its protein is CASSSDKFQYF.

The chain has TRBV4-3 and TRBJ1-2, with no clear D. CDR1 and CDR2 from the germline V gene are LGHNA and YSLEER. Trimming left V 2 bases short and J 7 bases short, with 11 bases between. This CDR3 region has 13 residues. CDR3 loop: CASSQWGGGGYTF. The CDR3 coding sequence is TGCGCCAGCAGCCAATGGGGAGGCGGTGGCTACACCTTC.

The chain is built from TRBV18 and TRBJ2-5; D may be TRBD2 (6 bases). CDR3 size: 15 residues. Germline values: CDR1 KGHSH, CDR2 LQKENI. The germline V and J ends were trimmed by 1 base and 4 bases, with 13 bases remaining between them. The CDR3 loop reads CASSPLGLRPETQYF. The CDR3 DNA follows: TGTGCCAGCTCACCACTGGGACTTCGGCCAGAGACCCAGTACTTC. The full variable domain, in which reference TRBV18 and TRBJ2-5 provide the parts outside the CDR3, is NAGVMQNPRHLVRRRGQEARLRCSPMKGHSHVYWYRQLPEEGLKFMVYLQKENIIDESGMPKERFSAEFPKEGPSILRIQQVVRGDSAAYFCASSPLGLRPETQYFGPGTRLLVL.

The chain carries TRBV6-5 and TRBJ2-5, with 7 bases lining up with TRBD1. Per the germline V gene, CDR1 is MNHEY and CDR2 is SVGAGI. The CDR3 covers 13 residues. Trimming at V came to 6 bases and at J to 4 bases, leaving 5 bases not matched to a gene. This CDR3 is CASRRQGPETQYF. CDR3 in DNA: TGTGCCAGCAGACGACAGGGCCCAGAGACCCAGTACTTC.

The rearrangement links TRBV11-2 to TRBJ1-2; weak D call: TRBD1 (6 bases). This CDR3 is 14 amino acids long. The ends were cut back, 2 bases at V and 3 bases at J, with 10 bases in the middle. Germline CDR1 reads SGHAT; CDR2 reads FQNNGV. The CDR3 DNA sequence: TGTGCCAGCAGCTTACGCAACAGGGACTATGGCTACACCTTC. Residues: CASSLRNRDYGYTF.

V is TRBV11-3 and J is TRBJ2-1, with 10 bases that match TRBD2. J lost 2 bases, V lost 5 bases, and 9 bases had no gene match. The CDR3 is 17 amino acids. CDR1 and CDR2 from the germline V gene are SGHNT and YENEEA. The CDR3 sequence: CASSLVGLAGAYNEQFF. DNA of the CDR3: TGTGCCAGCAGCCTCGTGGGGCTAGCGGGGGCCTACAATGAGCAGTTCTTC.